Shown below are 3 T cell receptor beta chains from a single sample sequenced in a study of blood T cell repertoires in COVID-19. The assay was immunoSEQ multiplex PCR, and TCRdb's table has in-frame clones only and misses some. The data hold about 190,000 clones, with less than 90% observed a single time. Sequencing was carried out using peripheral blood. These receptors were taken from a middle-aged woman with acute or convalescent COVID-19.

The chain carries TRBV5-1 and TRBJ2-7, with a weak D call TRBD1 (5 bases). Germline CDR1 is SGHRS and CDR2 is YFSETQ. Trimming pared 3 bases from V and 6 bases from J, leaving 10 bases between. The CDR3 totals 12 residues. The CDR3 region has the DNA TGCGCCAGCAGCTATACAGGTGGCGAGCAGTACTTC. It yields the protein CASSYTGGEQYF.

The genes are TRBV6-5 and TRBJ2-7, with TRBD2 as a possible D gene (6 bases). CDR1 is MNHEY, CDR2 SVGAGI, per germline. The CDR3 extends over 14 amino acids. Trimming shortened V by 8 bases and J by 0 bases, and 14 bases separated the two germline ends. The CDR3 region is CASCTSLSSYEQYF. The CDR3, as DNA: TGTGCCAGCTGTACTAGCCTTAGCTCCTACGAGCAGTACTTC.

The V and J genes are TRBV14 and TRBJ2-7, with a weak D call TRBD2 (5 bases). This CDR3 is built from 14 residues. Germline V lookup: CDR1 SGHDN, CDR2 FVKESK. The V gene lost 1 base and the J gene lost 7 bases, with 14 bases spanning the gap. CDR3 nucleotide sequence: TGTGCCAGCAGCCAAGTCGAGGGCCCGGGAGAGCAGTACTTC. It yields the protein CASSQVEGPGEQYF. Complete variable domain (other parts from reference TRBV14 and TRBJ2-7): EAGVTQFPSHSVIEKGQTVTLRCDPISGHDNLYWYRRVMGKEIKFLLHFVKESKQDESGMPNNRFLAERTGGTYSTLKVQPAELEDSGVYFCASSQVEGPGEQYFGPGTRLTVT.